Reported below is one T cell receptor beta chain. Its target is unknown. These data originate in a study of T-cell reconstitution after alpha-beta-depleted transplantation in children. Regarding the study as a whole: Recipient T cells and thymic progenitors that survived were the source of the high TCRbeta diversity seen at day 60 in some patients. By one year post-transplant, T-cell counts and diversity largely arose from T cells that were newly produced. Several hundred graft clones that had expanded were reportedly the source of alpha-beta T cells about two months after transplant.

The CDR3 sequence is 14 residues long. The germline V and J ends were trimmed by 3 bases and 3 bases, with 9 bases remaining between them. Germline values: CDR1 SNHLY, CDR2 FYNNEI. A library of TCRbeta sequences, prepared with unique molecular identifiers, was generated. TCRdb called the PCR reads again in MiXCR, with one record for every CDR3 protein. The repertoire holds 300,000 to 350,000 distinct CDR3 sequences, around 25% seen once, with roughly 9.7% in the top ten. Here the sequenced sample was PBMCs, mostly from graft donor cells, taken 180 days after TCRalphabeta/CD19-depleted stem cell transplant. The V call is TRBV2, the J call TRBJ1-5; no clear D. This clonotype originated in a male patient younger than 18 who had a stem cell transplant for acute lymphoblastic leukemia, so the T cells may come from the graft donor. CDR3 DNA sequence: TGTGCCAGCAGTGACGTCAGGTTCAATCAGCCCCAGCATTTT. Residues: CASSDVRFNQPQHF.